This is a list of T cell receptor beta chains from one sample in a study of blood T cell repertoires in COVID-19. Only in-frame clones appear in the TCRdb table, and some are missing; sequencing was by immunoSEQ multiplex PCR. The sample includes about 190,000 clones, around 85% of them seen just once. The sequenced sample was peripheral blood. The source of these receptors is a man aged 50-60 years who had recovered from COVID-19. Both conserved end residues are part of each CDR3. A D gene is named only where the DNA matches it firmly. Where a row states a size, it is once, few, many or the class of an expanded clone; other rows omit it.

size: .
V: TRBV5-1
J: TRBJ2-3
D: .
DNA: TGCGCCAGCAGCTCACTCGACAGGTTGACAGATACGCAGTATTTT
CDR3: CASSSLDRLTDTQYF

size: once
V: TRBV5-1
J: TRBJ2-7
D: .
DNA: TGCGCCAGCAGCTTTACGCCGGGGCAGGGGCTCGAGCAGTACTTC
CDR3: CASSFTPGQGLEQYF

size: .
V: TRBV19
J: TRBJ2-5
D: TRBD1
DNA: TGTGCCAGTAGCCCCGGGACAGAAGAGACCCAGTACTTC
CDR3: CASSPGTEETQYF

size: .
V: TRBV6-5
J: TRBJ1-6
D: .
DNA: TGTGCCAGCACCCCGAGCTCCTATAATTCACCCCTCCACTTT
CDR3: CASTPSSYNSPLHF

size: .
V: TRBV7-2
J: TRBJ2-7
D: .
DNA: TGTGCCAGCAGCTTAGACCAGACCTACGAGCAGTACTTC
CDR3: CASSLDQTYEQYF

size: once
V: TRBV7-6
J: TRBJ1-1
D: TRBD1
DNA: TGTGCCAGCAGCTTCGGGACAGAACTAAAGAACACTGAAGCTTTCTTT
CDR3: CASSFGTELKNTEAFF

size: .
V: TRBV23-1
J: TRBJ1-2
D: .
DNA: TGCGCCAGCAGTCCCCCCCTCTACACCTTC
CDR3: CASSPPLYTF

size: few
V: TRBV19
J: TRBJ1-2
D: .
DNA: TGTGCCAGTAGTATAGCCCTGGGCAGGGTGTCTGATGGCTACACCTTC
CDR3: CASSIALGRVSDGYTF

size: .
V: TRBV28
J: TRBJ2-7
D: .
DNA: TGTGCCAGCAGCACAGGGTTGAGGTACGAGCAGTACTTC
CDR3: CASSTGLRYEQYF

size: .
V: TRBV2
J: TRBJ2-7
D: .
DNA: TGTGCCAGCAAGGCGGCCTCCTACGAGCAGTACTTC
CDR3: CASKAASYEQYF

size: .
V: TRBV18
J: TRBJ1-1
D: .
DNA: TGTGCCAGCTCACAAGGAGCTTTGGACACTGAAGCTTTCTTT
CDR3: CASSQGALDTEAFF

size: .
V: TRBV19
J: TRBJ1-2
D: TRBD1
DNA: TGTGCCAGCAGAAACAGGGGTGGTGGCTACACCTTC
CDR3: CASRNRGGGYTF

size: .
V: TRBV19
J: TRBJ1-5
D: TRBD1
DNA: TGTGCCAGTCTGGGACAGCGGAGCAATCAGCCCCAGCATTTT
CDR3: CASLGQRSNQPQHF

size: .
V: TRBV6-5
J: TRBJ1-2
D: .
DNA: TGTGCCAGCAGAAGCGGCGGGACGGAGAGCTACACCTTC
CDR3: CASRSGGTESYTF

size: .
V: TRBV4-3
J: TRBJ1-4
D: .
DNA: TGCGCCAGCAGCCAAGATCGAGGGGGAGTTGCAACTAATGAAAAACTGTTTTTT
CDR3: CASSQDRGGVATNEKLFF

size: .
V: TRBV4-1
J: TRBJ1-4
D: .
DNA: TGCGCCAGCAGCCAAGGGACAGCTAATGAAAAACTGTTTTTT
CDR3: CASSQGTANEKLFF

size: few
V: TRBV7-3
J: TRBJ2-1
D: .
DNA: TGTGCCAGCAGCTTAAATGGCCTCGACAATGAGCAGTTCTTC
CDR3: CASSLNGLDNEQFF

size: .
V: TRBV3-1/TRBV3-2
J: TRBJ2-7
D: TRBD2
DNA: TGTGCCAGCAGCCAAGCTATGGGGGGGAGAGGTTGGGACGAGCAGTACTTC
CDR3: CASSQAMGGRGWDEQYF

size: .
V: TRBV19
J: TRBJ2-1
D: TRBD2
DNA: TGTGCCAGTGGGACTAGCGATCGTTTCTCCTACAATGAGCAGTTCTTC
CDR3: CASGTSDRFSYNEQFF

size: few
V: TRBV28
J: TRBJ1-4
D: .
DNA: TGTGCCAGCAGTTCATCAGGGCCCACGTATGAAAAACTGTTTTTT
CDR3: CASSSSGPTYEKLFF

size: .
V: TRBV30
J: TRBJ2-5
D: TRBD2
DNA: TGTGCCTGGAGTGGTCTGGGGGGGATGCAAGAGACCCAGTACTTC
CDR3: CAWSGLGGMQETQYF

size: .
V: TRBV12-3/TRBV12-4
J: TRBJ1-5
D: .
DNA: TGTGCCAGCAGCCAGGGAGGAGGTCAGCCCCAGCATTTT
CDR3: CASSQGGGQPQHF

size: few
V: TRBV5-1
J: TRBJ2-7
D: TRBD1
DNA: TGCGCCAGCAAGACAGGGGACTCCTACGAGCAGTACTTC
CDR3: CASKTGDSYEQYF

size: .
V: TRBV30
J: TRBJ2-7
D: .
DNA: TGTGCCTGGAGTACTGAAGTATCCGAGCAGTACTTC
CDR3: CAWSTEVSEQYF

size: .
V: TRBV5-1
J: TRBJ1-4
D: TRBD1
DNA: TGCGCCAGCAGCTTACAACCGGGACAGGGTGGGGAAAAACTGTTTTTT
CDR3: CASSLQPGQGGEKLFF

size: .
V: TRBV24-1
J: TRBJ2-1
D: TRBD2
DNA: TGTGCCACCAGTGTTCCGGGACTAGCGGGGGGTGAGCAGTTCTTC
CDR3: CATSVPGLAGGEQFF

size: .
V: TRBV2
J: TRBJ1-3
D: .
DNA: TGTGCCAGCAGACCCCCGGTCTCTGGAAACACCATATATTTT
CDR3: CASRPPVSGNTIYF

size: .
V: TRBV2
J: TRBJ2-1
D: .
DNA: TGTGCCAGCAGTCCCTCACCCGGGACATGGGGCCAGTTCTTC
CDR3: CASSPSPGTWGQFF

size: once
V: TRBV24-1
J: TRBJ2-1
D: .
DNA: TGTGCCACCGGGTCAGGGCTAAGGCAGTTCTTC
CDR3: CATGSGLRQFF